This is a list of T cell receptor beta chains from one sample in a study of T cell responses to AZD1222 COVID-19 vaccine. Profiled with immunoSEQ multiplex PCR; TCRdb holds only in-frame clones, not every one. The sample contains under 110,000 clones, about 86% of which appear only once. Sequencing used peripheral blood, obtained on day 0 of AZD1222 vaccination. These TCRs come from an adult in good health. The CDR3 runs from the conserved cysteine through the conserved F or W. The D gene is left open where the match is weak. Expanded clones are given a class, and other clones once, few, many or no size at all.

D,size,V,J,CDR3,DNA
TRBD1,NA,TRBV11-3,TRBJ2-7,CASSRTGDEQYF,TGTGCCAGCAGCCGGACAGGGGATGAGCAGTACTTC
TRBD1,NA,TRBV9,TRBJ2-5,CASSVEGGLGETQYF,TGTGCCAGCAGCGTAGAAGGGGGCTTGGGAGAGACCCAGTACTTC
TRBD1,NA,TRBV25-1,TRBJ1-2,CASSETGDYGYTF,TGTGCCAGCAGTGAAACAGGGGACTATGGCTACACCTTC
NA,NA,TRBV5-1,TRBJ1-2,CASSLAQAGSDYGYTF,TGCGCCAGCAGCTTGGCCCAGGCTGGTAGTGACTATGGCTACACCTTC
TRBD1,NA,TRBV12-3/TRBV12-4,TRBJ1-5,CASSLDRTEPQHF,TGTGCCAGCAGTTTGGACAGGACCGAGCCCCAGCATTTT
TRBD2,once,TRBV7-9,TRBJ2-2,CASVAGGLGDTGELFF,TGTGCCAGCGTAGCGGGAGGCCTAGGTGACACCGGGGAGCTGTTTTTT
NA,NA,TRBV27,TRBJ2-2,CASKPSGAGTGELFF,TGTGCCAGCAAACCCTCGGGGGCGGGCACCGGGGAGCTGTTTTTT
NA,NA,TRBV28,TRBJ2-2,CASRSFTGELFF,TGTGCCAGCAGAAGTTTCACCGGGGAGCTGTTTTTT
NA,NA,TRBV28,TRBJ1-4,CASSFSPFQAPTNEKLFF,TGTGCCAGCAGTTTTAGCCCCTTTCAAGCCCCAACTAATGAAAAACTGTTTTTT
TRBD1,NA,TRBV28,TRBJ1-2,CASKRTGQGNYGYTF,TGTGCCAGCAAGAGGACAGGGCAAGGGAACTATGGCTACACCTTC
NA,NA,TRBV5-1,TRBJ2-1,CASSLEGLGSYNEQFF,TGCGCCAGCAGCTTGGAAGGTCTGGGCTCCTACAATGAGCAGTTCTTC
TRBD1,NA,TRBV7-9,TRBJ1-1,CASSGQGNTEAFF,TGTGCCAGCAGCGGACAGGGGAACACTGAAGCTTTCTTT
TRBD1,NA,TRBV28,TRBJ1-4,CASSPLSRDRAHEKLFF,TGTGCCAGCAGTCCACTCTCCCGGGACAGGGCGCATGAAAAACTGTTTTTT
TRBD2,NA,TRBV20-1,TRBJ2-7,CSASRGGGVAYEQYF,TGCAGTGCTAGTCGCGGTGGGGGGGTAGCCTACGAGCAGTACTTC
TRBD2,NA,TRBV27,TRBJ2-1,CASSTAGTSGNEQFF,TGTGCCAGCAGTACCGCCGGGACTAGCGGTAATGAGCAGTTCTTC
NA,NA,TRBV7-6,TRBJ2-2,CASSLDQGIVGELFF,TGTGCCAGCAGCTTGGATCAGGGTATAGTCGGGGAGCTGTTTTTT
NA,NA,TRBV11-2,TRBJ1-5,CASSLSLEGQPQHF,TGTGCCAGCAGCTTATCCTTAGAGGGTCAGCCCCAGCATTTT
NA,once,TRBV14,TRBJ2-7,CASSQLLVEEQYF,TGTGCCAGCAGCCAATTACTAGTCGAAGAGCAGTACTTC
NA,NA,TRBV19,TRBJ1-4,CASSIGGRLEKLFF,TGTGCCAGTAGTATAGGGGGGCGACTTGAAAAACTGTTTTTT
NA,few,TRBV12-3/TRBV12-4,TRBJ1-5,CASMISGNQPQHF,TGTGCCAGTATGATCTCGGGCAATCAGCCCCAGCATTTT
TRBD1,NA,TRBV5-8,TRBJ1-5,CASSLSGTASNQPQHF,TGTGCCAGCAGCTTGTCTGGGACAGCCAGCAATCAGCCCCAGCATTTT
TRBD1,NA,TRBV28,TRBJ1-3,CASSLHPGQVLSSGNTIYF,TGTGCCAGCAGTTTACATCCGGGACAGGTTTTGAGCTCTGGAAACACCATATATTTT
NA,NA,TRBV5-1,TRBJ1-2,CASSLVGGENYGYTF,TGCGCCAGCAGCTTGGTAGGGGGAGAGAACTATGGCTACACCTTC
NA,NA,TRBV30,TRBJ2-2,CAWNAWGALTGELFF,TGTGCCTGGAATGCTTGGGGGGCACTCACCGGGGAGCTGTTTTTT
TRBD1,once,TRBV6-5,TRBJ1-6,CASRRDRGSPLHF,TGTGCCAGCAGACGGGACAGGGGCTCACCCCTCCACTTT
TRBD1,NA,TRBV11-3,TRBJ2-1,CASSLHRGNEQFF,TGTGCCAGCAGCCTCCACAGGGGCAATGAGCAGTTCTTC
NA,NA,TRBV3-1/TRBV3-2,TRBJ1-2,CASSQRDAANYGYTF,TGTGCCAGCAGCCAAAGGGACGCTGCTAACTATGGCTACACCTTC
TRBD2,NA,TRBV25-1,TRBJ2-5,CASSEGAGGEETQYF,TGTGCCAGCAGTGAAGGAGCGGGAGGGGAAGAGACCCAGTACTTC
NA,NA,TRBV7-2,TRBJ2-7,CASSLGSDYEQYF,TGTGCCAGCAGCTTAGGTAGCGACTACGAGCAGTACTTC
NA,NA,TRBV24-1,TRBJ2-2,CATSDRHTGELFF,TGTGCCACCAGTGACCGCCACACCGGGGAGCTGTTTTTT
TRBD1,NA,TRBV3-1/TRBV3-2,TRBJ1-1,CASSRSTGTGTRNTEAFF,TGTGCCAGCAGCCGATCAACCGGGACAGGGACCAGGAACACTGAAGCTTTCTTT
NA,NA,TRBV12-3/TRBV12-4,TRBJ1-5,CASSLSANQPQHF,TGTGCCAGCAGTTTATCAGCTAATCAGCCCCAGCATTTT
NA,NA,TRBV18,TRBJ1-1,CASSPLTGMMNTEAFF,TGTGCCAGCTCACCACTTACCGGAATGATGAACACTGAAGCTTTCTTT
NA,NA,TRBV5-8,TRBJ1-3,CASSQADRLSGNTIYF,TGTGCCAGCAGCCAAGCGGATCGGTTGTCTGGAAACACCATATATTTT
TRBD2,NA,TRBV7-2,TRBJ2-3,CATSTGGKNTQYF,TGTGCCACCTCGACGGGAGGGAAGAATACGCAGTATTTT
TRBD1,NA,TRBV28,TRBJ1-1,CASSLGTGFIAFF,TGTGCCAGCAGTTTGGGGACAGGGTTTATTGCTTTCTTT
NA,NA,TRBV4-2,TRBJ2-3,CASSQRSGTFDTQYF,TGTGCCAGCAGCCAAAGGTCCGGGACCTTCGATACGCAGTATTTT
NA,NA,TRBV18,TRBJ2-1,CASSPRLIRGIDNEQFF,TGTGCCAGCTCACCACGACTAATACGCGGGATTGATAATGAGCAGTTCTTC
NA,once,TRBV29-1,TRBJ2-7,CSVEYAGSHYF,TGCAGCGTTGAATACGCAGGGTCTCACTACTTC
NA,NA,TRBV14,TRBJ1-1,CASSQHRTGEAFF,TGTGCCAGCAGCCAGCACCGGACGGGTGAAGCTTTCTTT
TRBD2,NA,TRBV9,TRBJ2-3,CASSVFSGRTDTQYF,TGTGCCAGCAGCGTATTTAGCGGGCGCACAGATACGCAGTATTTT
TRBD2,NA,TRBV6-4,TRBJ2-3,CASSDSAGGPTDTQYF,TGTGCCAGCAGTGACTCAGCGGGAGGGCCCACAGATACGCAGTATTTT
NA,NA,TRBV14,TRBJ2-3,CASSQEVRKYTDTQYF,TGTGCCAGCAGCCAAGAAGTGCGGAAGTACACAGATACGCAGTATTTT
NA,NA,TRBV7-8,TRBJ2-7,CASSLGSTYEQYF,TGTGCCAGCAGCTTAGGCAGCACCTACGAGCAGTACTTC
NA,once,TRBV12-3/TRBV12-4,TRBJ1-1,CASSLSRGTEAFF,TGTGCCAGCAGTTTAAGTCGTGGGACTGAAGCTTTCTTT
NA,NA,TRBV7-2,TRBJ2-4,CASSLDQGIQYF,TGTGCCAGCAGCTTAGACCAGGGCATTCAGTACTTC